Following are 22 T cell receptor beta chains from one sample sequenced in a study of patients and donors after allogeneic stem cell transplantation. TCRdb re-analysed the RT-PCR reads in MiXCR, keeping a single row per CDR3 protein. The sample lists about 410,000 distinct CDR3 sequences, about a sixth occurring once. Sequencing input: blood, either unsorted or a sorted T cell fraction (not recorded which). These receptor sequences come from a human donor who was either an allogeneic HSCT recipient or a stem cell or donor lymphocyte infusion donor (not recorded which). It is not recorded whose cells these are; they may come from a transplant donor.

This clonotype has more than one count but fewer than ten. The chain recombines TRBV6-1 with TRBJ1-2; D is perhaps TRBD1 (6 bases). V lost 6 bases to trimming and J lost 2 bases, with 16 bases between them. Germline lookup yields CDR1 MNHNS and CDR2 SASEGT. The CDR3 sequence is 15 residues long. Written as DNA, the CDR3 is TGTGCCAGCAGGATCTCGGACAGATTAAACTATGGCTACACCTTC. Translation: CASRISDRLNYGYTF.

In its sample, this clonotype was seen many times. V gene TRBV5-6 combines with J gene TRBJ2-1, with D possibly being TRBD2 (6 bases). Germline V lookup: CDR1 SGHDT, CDR2 YYEEEE. The CDR3 sequence is 12 residues long. Trimming removed 1 base from V and 9 bases from J, with 8 bases in between. The chain's CDR3 is CASSLQGGEQFF. As DNA, the CDR3 is TGTGCCAGCAGCTTGCAGGGAGGTGAGCAGTTCTTC.

Only one count was recorded for this clonotype. The V call is TRBV13, the J call TRBJ1-1; weak D call: TRBD1 (6 bases). The V end lost 4 bases, the J end lost 4 bases, and 16 bases lay between the germline ends. Germline assignment: CDR1 PRHDT and CDR2 FYEKMQ (reference sequence). The CDR3 has 15 residues. CDR3 nucleotides: TGTGCCAGCAGCTCCGGACAGCTCGGGCGCACTGAAGCTTTCTTT. Translating gives CASSSGQLGRTEAFF. Full variable domain (outside the CDR3, taken from reference TRBV13 and TRBJ1-1): AAGVIQSPRHLIKEKRETATLKCYPIPRHDTVYWYQQGPGQDPQFLISFYEKMQSDKGSIPDRFSAQQFSDYHSELNMSSLELGDSALYFCASSSGQLGRTEAFFGQGTRLTVV.

In its sample, this clonotype was seen a few times. The V call is TRBV20-1, the J call TRBJ2-5; D possibly matches TRBD1 or TRBD2 (5 bases each). Trimming stripped 3 bases from V and 5 bases from J, with 13 bases between. CDR1 is DFQATT and CDR2 is SNEGSKA in the germline V gene (reference sequence). This CDR3 contains 13 residues. CDR3 sequence reads: CSASGTEGETQYF. In nucleotides, the CDR3 is TGCAGTGCTAGCGGGACCGAGGGGGAGACCCAGTACTTC.

The J gene is TRBJ1-1, the V gene TRBV21-1; the D call in the table, TRBD1, was not verified against the DNA. TRBV21-1 is assigned pseudogene status. This CDR3 has 15 amino acids. CDR3 sequence (DNA): TGTGCCAGCAGCAAAAATAGGAGGGGGGCCACTGAAGCTTTCTTT. It codes for CASSKNRRGATEAFF.

The chain joins TRBV20-1 to TRBJ2-7, with 7 bases fitting TRBD1. This CDR3 is built from 15 residues. Germline V CDR1 and CDR2: DFQATT, SNEGSKA (reference sequence). J gave up 2 bases and V 2 bases, and 9 bases lay outside the gene matches. Here the CDR3 reads CSARPYRTGPYEQYF. The CDR3 DNA reads TGCAGTGCTAGACCATACCGGACAGGCCCCTACGAGCAGTACTTC.

This clonotype was seen a few times. The CDR3 sequence: CASSFLGANVLTF. DNA for the CDR3: TGTGCCAGCAGTTTCCTGGGGGCCAACGTCCTGACTTTC. V gene TRBV27 combines with J gene TRBJ2-6, with D uncertain. Germline V gene sequence: CDR1 MNHEY, CDR2 SMNVEV (reference sequence). The CDR3 is made up of 13 amino acids. Trimming took off 3 bases at V and 4 bases at J, with 4 bases between the two ends.

This clonotype has a handful of counts. This chain joins TRBV5-8 and TRBJ2-2, with 8 bases identical to TRBD1. The V gene's germline CDR1 is SGHTS and CDR2 YDEGEE. This CDR3 has 16 residues. J gave up 1 base and V 3 bases, and 5 bases lay outside the gene matches. The CDR3 loop is CASSSRTGQNTGELFF. The CDR3 DNA reads TGTGCCAGCAGCTCCCGGACAGGGCAGAACACCGGGGAGCTGTTTTTT. Full variable domain (rest looked up from reference TRBV5-8 and TRBJ2-2): EAGVTQSPTHLIKTRGQQATLRCSPISGHTSVYWYQQALGLGLQFLLWYDEGEERNRGNFPPRFSGRQFPNYSSELNVNALELEDSALYLCASSSRTGQNTGELFFGEGSRLTVL.

The chain uses TRBV2 and TRBJ2-2; 8 positions match TRBD2. This CDR3 contains 14 residues. The J segment lost 6 bases and the V segment lost 3 bases, leaving 3 bases of the junction unmatched. From germline, CDR1 is SNHLY and CDR2 FYNNEI. The CDR3 coding sequence is TGTGCCAGCAGTGACCGGGGGGGCCCCGGGGAGCTGTTTTTT. Amino acid sequence: CASSDRGGPGELFF.

The gene calls are TRBV7-8 and TRBJ2-1; 11 nucleotides agree with TRBD2. Germline CDR1 is SGHVS and CDR2 is FQNEAQ. With 5 bases clipped from V and 6 bases from J, the junction kept 6 bases outside the gene matches. CDR3 size: 15 residues. The CDR3 sequence is CASSARLAGLNEQFF. In DNA, the CDR3 is TGTGCCAGCAGCGCCCGACTAGCGGGGCTCAATGAGCAGTTCTTC.

The V gene is TRBV29-1, the J gene TRBJ1-3; possibly TRBD1 for D (5 bases). In germline, CDR1 is SQVTM, CDR2 ANQGSEA. The length of the CDR3 is 13 residues. Trimming took 1 base from V and 2 from J, leaving 6 bases between them. CDR3 DNA: TGCAGCGTTGAAGGGGGCACTGGAAACACCATATATTTT. Its protein product is CSVEGGTGNTIYF.

This clonotype was recorded many times. V and J are TRBV28 and TRBJ2-7; D not resolved. Per germline, CDR1 MDHEN and CDR2 SYDVKM. Trimming pared 6 bases from V and 2 bases from J, leaving 11 bases between. This CDR3 spans 13 amino acids. CDR3 bases: TGTGCCAGCAGCCCGAGTATCCCCTACGAGCAGTACTTC. It translates to CASSPSIPYEQYF.

The chain employs TRBV5-6 and TRBJ1-5, with 7 bases lining up with TRBD1. CDR1 is SGHDT and CDR2 is YYEEEE in the germline V gene. The CDR3 runs to 14 residues. With V trimmed by 4 bases and J by 5 bases, 6 bases remained unmatched. The CDR3 coding sequence is TGTGCCAGCAGCATACAGGGGAAGTATCAGCCCCAGCATTTT. Residues: CASSIQGKYQPQHF.

This rearrangement joins TRBV5-1 to TRBJ2-2, with D uncertain. V lost 0 bases and J 11 bases, leaving 14 bases between the germline ends. The CDR3 contains 14 residues. Per germline, CDR1 SGHRS and CDR2 YFSETQ. The CDR3 sequence is CASSLERTPLELFF. For the CDR3, the DNA is TGCGCCAGCAGCTTGGAACGGACCCCCCTAGAGCTGTTTTTT.

The chain joins TRBV11-3 to TRBJ1-1, with no clear D. Germline V gene data show CDR1 as SGHNT and CDR2 as YENEEA. The CDR3 length is 14 residues. The ends were cut back, 6 bases at V and 5 bases at J, with 16 bases in the middle. CDR3 in DNA: TGTGCCAGCAGTCCTGGGGTAGCGGGGACTGAAGCTTTCTTT. Its protein product is CASSPGVAGTEAFF. The whole variable domain, remainder taken from reference TRBV11-3 and TRBJ1-1, is EAGVVQSPRYKIIEKKQPVAFWCNPISGHNTLYWYLQNLGQGPELLIRYENEEAVDDSQLPKDRFSAERLKGVDSTLKIQPAELGDSAVYLCASSPGVAGTEAFFGQGTRLTVV.

This clonotype was found a few times. The chain combines TRBV30 with TRBJ1-1, with D maybe TRBD1 (6 bases). Germline loops: CDR1 GTSNPN, CDR2 SVGIG (reference sequence). The CDR3 has 11 amino acids. CDR3 protein: CMDRRNTEAFF. CDR3 DNA sequence: TGTATGGACAGACGGAACACTGAAGCTTTCTTT.

This clonotype was found a few times. This chain connects TRBV7-3 to TRBJ1-1, with a tentative D call TRBD1 (5 bases). Per germline, CDR1 SGHTA and CDR2 FQGTGA. The CDR3 consists of 18 residues. V was pared by 5 bases and J by 0 bases, with 22 bases between. The chain's CDR3 is CASSLNHPTGTLNTEAFF. The DNA of the CDR3 is TGTGCCAGCAGCCTAAATCATCCAACCGGGACGTTGAACACTGAAGCTTTCTTT.

This clonotype has a handful of counts. The rearrangement uses TRBV5-1 and TRBJ1-2; 9 bases fit TRBD1. The CDR3 covers 14 residues. The germline gives CDR1 SGHRS, CDR2 YFSETQ. V lost 4 bases and J lost 4; bases outside the gene matches: 5. DNA of the CDR3: TGCGCCAGCAGCACAACAGGGGGCCCCTATGGCTACACCTTC. Amino acids: CASSTTGGPYGYTF. Combining the CDR3 with reference TRBV5-1 and TRBJ1-2 gives the whole variable domain KAGVTQTPRYLIKTRGQQVTLSCSPISGHRSVSWYQQTPGQGLQFLFEYFSETQRNKGNFPGRFSGRQFSNSRSEMNVSTLELGDSALYLCASSTTGGPYGYTFGSGTRLTVV.

This clonotype was found many times. J is TRBJ2-2 and V is TRBV12-3 or TRBV12-4; possible D gene TRBD1, 6 bases. Trimming took off 6 bases at V and 7 bases at J, with 15 bases between the two ends. The CDR3 covers 14 residues. The CDR3 DNA reads as TGTGCCAGCAGGGGGGCCCAGGGGATCGGGGAGCTGTTTTTT. This sequence encodes CASRGAQGIGELFF.

This clonotype was observed at least ten times. The chain carries TRBV25-1 and TRBJ2-1, with TRBD1 as a possible D gene (6 bases). Trimming cost V 8 bases and J 4 bases, with 15 bases left between them. Germline CDR1 is MGHDK and CDR2 is SYGVNS. The CDR3 extends over 14 amino acids. CDR3 sequence: CASGPYRAYNEQFF. CDR3 bases: TGTGCCAGCGGCCCGTACAGGGCTTACAATGAGCAGTTCTTC.

The rearrangement uses TRBV27 and TRBJ1-6; the D gene is possibly TRBD1 (6 bases). V lost 4 bases, J lost 6 bases, and 19 bases lay in between. From germline, CDR1 is MNHEY and CDR2 SMNVEV (reference sequence). The CDR3 is 17 amino acids. The CDR3 DNA reads TGTGCCAGCAGTTCCAGGGGATACAGGGATTCTAATTCACCCCTCCACTTT. It translates to CASSSRGYRDSNSPLHF.

This clonotype was observed a few times. The V and J genes are TRBV15 and TRBJ2-5; tentatively, D is TRBD1 or TRBD2 (5 bases each). Germline-derived CDR1 and CDR2 are LNHNV and YYDKDF (reference sequence). This CDR3 has 11 residues. V dropped 8 bases and J dropped 5 bases, with 9 bases sitting between them. As DNA, the CDR3 is TGTGCCACCGAAGGGGAGGAGACCCAGTACTTC. Translation: CATEGEETQYF.